The entry below describes one T cell receptor beta chain. Its antigen is undetermined. The record originates from a study of monozygotic twins with inflammatory bowel disease. Study outcomes and limitations: In patient repertoires, differing immunosuppressive treatments may have added some variability.

The CDR3 length is 11 residues. Addition of UMIs with a 6-nucleotide sample barcode was achieved by template switching. TCRdb reanalyzed the 5' RACE reads, giving one entry per CDR3 protein sequence and no DNA. The sample yields approximately 330,000 distinct CDR3 sequences, of which the top ten take up around 2%. The clonotype originates from a human donor with ulcerative colitis or Crohn's disease, or a healthy co-twin of an affected twin (not recorded which). The sample taken for sequencing was blood. The J gene is TRBJ2-1, the V gene TRBV12-3 or TRBV12-4. CDR3 sequence: CASSLRTEQFF.